This T cell receptor beta chain is from a study of blood T cell repertoires in COVID-19. Clones were sequenced by immunoSEQ multiplex PCR, and TCRdb holds only the in-frame ones, with some missing. The sample consists of about 170,000 clones, about 80% of them appearing once. CDR3 length equals 15 residues. The V end was cut by 0 bases, the J end by 7 bases, with 15 bases between. CDR1 SGHDN and CDR2 FVKESK come from the germline V gene. The TCR was taken from a man aged 50 to 59 who had recovered from COVID-19. Specimen: PBMCs or T cells enriched from blood (not recorded which). This chain joins TRBV14 and TRBJ1-2, with D possibly being TRBD1 (5 bases). CDR3 nucleotide sequence: TGTGCCAGCAGCCAAGACGTGCAGGGTTTCTCTGGCTACACCTTC. Translating gives CASSQDVQGFSGYTF.